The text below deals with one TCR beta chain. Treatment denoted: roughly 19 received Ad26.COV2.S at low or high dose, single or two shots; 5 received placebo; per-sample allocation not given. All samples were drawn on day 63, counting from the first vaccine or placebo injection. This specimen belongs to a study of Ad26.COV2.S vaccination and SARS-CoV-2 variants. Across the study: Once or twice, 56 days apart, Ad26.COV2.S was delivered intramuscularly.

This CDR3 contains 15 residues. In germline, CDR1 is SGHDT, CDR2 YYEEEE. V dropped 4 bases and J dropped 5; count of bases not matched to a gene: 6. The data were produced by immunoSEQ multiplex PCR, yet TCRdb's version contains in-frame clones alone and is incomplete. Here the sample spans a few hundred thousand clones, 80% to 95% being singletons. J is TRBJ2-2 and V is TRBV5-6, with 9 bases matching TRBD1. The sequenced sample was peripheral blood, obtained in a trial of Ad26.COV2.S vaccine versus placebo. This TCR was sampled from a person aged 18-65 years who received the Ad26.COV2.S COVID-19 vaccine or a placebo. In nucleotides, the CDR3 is TGTGCCAGCAGCCTAGGGACAGGGAGGACCGGGGAGCTGTTTTTT. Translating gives CASSLGTGRTGELFF.